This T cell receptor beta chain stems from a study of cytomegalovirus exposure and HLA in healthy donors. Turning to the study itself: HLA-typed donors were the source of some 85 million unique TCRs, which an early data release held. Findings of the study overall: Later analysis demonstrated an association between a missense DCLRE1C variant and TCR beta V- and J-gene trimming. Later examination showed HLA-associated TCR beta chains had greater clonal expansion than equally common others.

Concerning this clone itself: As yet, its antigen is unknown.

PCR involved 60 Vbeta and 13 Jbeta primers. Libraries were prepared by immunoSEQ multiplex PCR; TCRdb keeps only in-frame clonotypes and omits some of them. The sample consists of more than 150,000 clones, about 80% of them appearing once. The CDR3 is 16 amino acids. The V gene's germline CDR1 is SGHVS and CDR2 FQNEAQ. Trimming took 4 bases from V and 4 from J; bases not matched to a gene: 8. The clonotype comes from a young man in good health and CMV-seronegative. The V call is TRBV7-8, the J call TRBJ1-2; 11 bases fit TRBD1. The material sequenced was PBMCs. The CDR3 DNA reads TGTGCCAGCAGCTCGTCAAGGACAGGGGGCTTCTATGGCTACACCTTC. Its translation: CASSSSRTGGFYGYTF. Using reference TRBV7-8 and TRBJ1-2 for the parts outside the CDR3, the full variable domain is GAGVSQSPRYKVAKRGQDVALRCDPISGHVSLFWYQQALGQGPEFLTYFQNEAQLDKSGLPSDRFFAERPEGSVSTLKIQRTQQEDSAVYLCASSSSRTGGFYGYTFGSGTRLTVV.